This TCR beta chain was identified in a study of post-analysis software for immune sequencing data. Study results and limitations: Multiple sclerosis was associated with a significant reduction in normalized Chao1 diversity relative to controls. Compared with controls, patients had more of 4 to 6 TRBV segments, including TRBV5-6, TRBV5-1 and TRBV20-1. With F measure, samples from one preparation batch clustered together strongly.

Points on this clonotype: Its antigen is as yet unknown.

The ends lost 4 bases at V and 6 bases at J; junction bases unmatched: 8. The CDR3 consists of 14 residues. Sequencing libraries made from TCR beta cDNA carried unique molecular identifiers. Yield was approximately 500,000 cDNA molecules from around 1 to 9.1 million T cells. MiXCR, applied by TCRdb to the PCR reads, yields one record per CDR3 protein. There are 380,000 or so distinct CDR3 sequences in the sample; approximately 33% occur only once, and roughly an eighth lies in the top ten. Input material: blood. This receptor was taken from a girl aged 5 to 17 with multiple sclerosis. V usage is TRBV12-3 or TRBV12-4 and J usage is TRBJ2-5; 7 bases map to TRBD2. CDR3 loop: CASSSTGAGKTQYF. The CDR3 DNA follows: TGTGCCAGCAGTTCCACGGGAGCGGGGAAGACCCAGTACTTC.